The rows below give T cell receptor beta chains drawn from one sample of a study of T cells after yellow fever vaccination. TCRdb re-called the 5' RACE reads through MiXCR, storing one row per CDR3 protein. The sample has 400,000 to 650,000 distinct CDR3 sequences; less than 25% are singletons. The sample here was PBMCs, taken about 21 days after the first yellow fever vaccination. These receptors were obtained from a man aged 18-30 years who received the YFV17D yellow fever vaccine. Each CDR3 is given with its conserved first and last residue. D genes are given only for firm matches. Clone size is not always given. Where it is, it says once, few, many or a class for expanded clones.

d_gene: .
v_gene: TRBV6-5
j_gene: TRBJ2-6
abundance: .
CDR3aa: CASSSGRHLSGANVLTF
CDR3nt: TGTGCCAGCAGTTCTGGACGCCACCTTTCTGGGGCCAACGTCCTGACTTTC

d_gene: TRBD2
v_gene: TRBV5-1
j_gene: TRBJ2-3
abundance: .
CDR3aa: CASRPGTSGSDTQYF
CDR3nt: TGCGCCAGCAGACCCGGGACTAGCGGTTCGGATACGCAGTATTTT

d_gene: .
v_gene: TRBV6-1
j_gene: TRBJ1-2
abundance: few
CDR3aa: CASSSREGGYGYTF
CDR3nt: TGTGCCAGCAGCTCCAGGGAGGGCGGCTATGGCTACACCTTC

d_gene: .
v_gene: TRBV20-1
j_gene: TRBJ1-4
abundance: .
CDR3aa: CSALDRATNEKLFF
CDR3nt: TGCAGCGCCCTCGACCGTGCAACTAATGAAAAACTGTTTTTT

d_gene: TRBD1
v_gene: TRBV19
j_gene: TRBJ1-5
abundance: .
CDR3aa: CASTLGQGRVQPQHF
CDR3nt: TGTGCCAGTACCTTAGGACAGGGAAGGGTTCAGCCCCAGCATTTT

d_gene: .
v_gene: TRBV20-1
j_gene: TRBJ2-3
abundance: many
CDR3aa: CSAGGRLGTDTQYF
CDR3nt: TGCAGTGCCGGGGGAAGGTTGGGGACAGATACGCAGTATTTT

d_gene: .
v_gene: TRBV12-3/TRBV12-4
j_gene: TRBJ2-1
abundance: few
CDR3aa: CASSWSADLQFF
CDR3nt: TGTGCCAGCAGTTGGTCCGCAGACCTACAGTTCTTC

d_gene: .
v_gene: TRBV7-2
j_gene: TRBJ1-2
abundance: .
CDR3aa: CASSFGVGEDYGYTF
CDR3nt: TGTGCCAGCAGCTTTGGGGTAGGGGAGGACTATGGCTACACCTTC

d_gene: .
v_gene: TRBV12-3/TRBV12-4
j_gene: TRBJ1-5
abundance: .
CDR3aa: CASSDYQGVQPQHF
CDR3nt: TGTGCCAGCAGCGATTATCAGGGCGTTCAGCCCCAGCATTTT

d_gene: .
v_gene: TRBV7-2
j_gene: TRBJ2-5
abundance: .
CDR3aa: CASSLMRLGSQETQYF
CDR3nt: TGTGCCAGCAGCTTAATGCGTCTAGGAAGCCAAGAGACCCAGTACTTC

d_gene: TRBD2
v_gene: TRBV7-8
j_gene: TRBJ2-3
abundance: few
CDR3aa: CASSFSPGGGTDTQYF
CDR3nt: TGTGCCAGCAGCTTCTCTCCGGGGGGGGGTACAGATACGCAGTATTTT

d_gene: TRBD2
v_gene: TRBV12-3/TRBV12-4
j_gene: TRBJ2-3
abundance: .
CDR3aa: CASRSRGAGDTDTQYF
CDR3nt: TGTGCCAGCAGGTCCCGAGGAGCGGGGGACACAGATACGCAGTATTTT

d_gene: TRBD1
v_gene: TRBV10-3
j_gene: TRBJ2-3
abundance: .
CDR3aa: CAISGTTGMSTDTQYF
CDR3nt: TGTGCCATCAGTGGAACGACAGGGATGAGCACAGATACGCAGTATTTT

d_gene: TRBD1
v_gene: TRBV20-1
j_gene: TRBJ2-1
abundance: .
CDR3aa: CSARDGRTGSYNEQFF
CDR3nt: TGCAGTGCTAGAGATGGGCGGACAGGGTCCTACAATGAGCAGTTCTTC

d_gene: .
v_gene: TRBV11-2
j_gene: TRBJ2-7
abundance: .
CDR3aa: CASSSGALVGDEQYF
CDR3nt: TGTGCCAGCAGCTCAGGGGCCTTGGTAGGGGACGAGCAGTACTTC

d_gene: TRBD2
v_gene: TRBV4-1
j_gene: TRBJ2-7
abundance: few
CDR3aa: CASSQESSGGLPYEQYF
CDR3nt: TGCGCCAGCAGCCAAGAGTCTAGCGGGGGGCTACCCTACGAGCAGTACTTC